This T cell receptor beta chain was observed in a study of CD8 T cells in Susac syndrome. Study results and caveats: The study recognized that its TCR sequencing and HLA analysis covered a relatively small number of individuals.

CDR1 SQVTM and CDR2 ANQGSEA come from the germline V gene. This CDR3 is built from 15 residues. The germline V and J ends were trimmed by 0 bases and 4 bases, with 14 bases remaining between them. The study sequenced TCR beta in blood CD8+ and CD4+ T cells. The multiple sclerosis controls were treatment-naive patients, and their relapsing-remitting disease was stable or active. As for this clonotype: The target antigen is unknown.

Reverse transcription of about 0.45 to 1 ug RNA was carried out with random hexamers. TCRdb recomputed calls from the immunoSEQ multiplex PCR reads with MiXCR, one row per CDR3 protein. The data hold 150,000 to 200,000 distinct CDR3 sequences, with about 95% observed a single time. The V call is TRBV29-1, the J call TRBJ2-3; D gene unclear. The source is a human donor with multiple sclerosis. The sequenced sample consisted of CD4+ T cells from PBMCs. The CDR3 spells CSVEDSSGRPDTQYF. The CDR3 DNA sequence: TGCAGCGTTGAAGATAGTTCAGGCAGGCCAGATACGCAGTATTTT.